Shown below are 11 T cell receptor beta chains from a single sample sequenced in a study of Graves' ophthalmopathy and Graves' hyperthyroidism. Amplification of the TCR beta CDR3 regions used RNA transcripts (as template). The first-round RT-PCR employed HTBI primers together with the Qiagen OneStep RT-PCR kit. A multiplex PCR was then performed as the second round. Each CDR3 protein gets one entry after TCRdb re-called the multiplex PCR reads with MiXCR. This repertoire shows over a million distinct CDR3 sequences, about 35% found once; its top ten account for 8.5% to 14%. Sequencing used peripheral blood or thyroid tissue (not recorded which). These receptor sequences come from an adult man with Graves' hyperthyroidism.

There are many counts of this clonotype. The chain has TRBV20-1 and TRBJ2-7; TRBD1 matches 8 bases. This CDR3 is built from 13 residues. The ends lost 6 bases at V and 0 bases at J; junction bases unmatched: 4. The germline V gene encodes CDR1 DFQATT and CDR2 SNEGSKA (reference sequence). The CDR3 here is CSAAGGSSYEQYF. The CDR3 DNA follows: TGCAGTGCCGCAGGGGGCAGCTCCTACGAGCAGTACTTC.

This chain links TRBV5-4 with TRBJ2-7, with D maybe TRBD1 (7 bases). The J call may be wrong; the DNA end is better matched by TRBJ2-1. The CDR3 length is 13 residues. CDR1 SGHNT and CDR2 YYREEE come from the germline V gene (reference sequence). The chain's CDR3 is CASSAGGGNEQFF. CDR3 nucleotide sequence: TGTGCCAGCAGCGCAGGGGGAGGCAATGAGCAGTTCTTC.

The chain uses TRBV4-1 and TRBJ1-5; the D is unclear. The germline V gene has CDR1 MGHRA and CDR2 YSYEKL. Deletions cut 0 bases from V and 3 bases from J, with 18 bases between. The CDR3 is 18 residues long. CDR3 amino acids: CASSQDTFGGSFNQPQHF. DNA of the CDR3: TGCGCCAGCAGCCAAGATACCTTCGGCGGAAGTTTCAATCAGCCCCAGCATTTT.

This chain links TRBV2 with TRBJ1-2, with D unresolved. Germline CDR1 is SNHLY and CDR2 is FYNNEI. The CDR3 sequence is 12 residues long. V lost 7 bases, J lost 3 bases, and 9 bases lay in between. In nucleotides, the CDR3 is TGTGCCAGCAACGTGGGAGACTATGGCTACACCTTC. Translation: CASNVGDYGYTF.

This clonotype was seen once. The chain has TRBV9 and TRBJ1-4; 8 positions match TRBD1. Germline V CDR1 and CDR2: SGDLS, YYNGEE. The CDR3 has 15 amino acids. The V gene end was trimmed by 5 bases and the J gene end by 6 bases; junction bases not matched to a gene: 9. The CDR3 protein is CASSLNGQGHEKLFF. The CDR3 DNA follows: TGTGCCAGCAGTTTAAACGGACAGGGACATGAAAAACTGTTTTTT.

The sample holds many counts of this clonotype. The CDR3 DNA is TGCAGTGCTAGAGATCGGGTGACAGGGACGGGTCAGCCCCAGCATTTT. Amino acid sequence: CSARDRVTGTGQPQHF. This sequence joins TRBV20-1 and TRBJ1-5, with 7 bases aligning to TRBD1. Germline V gene data show CDR1 as DFQATT and CDR2 as SNEGSKA (reference sequence). Trimming removed 0 bases from V and 6 bases from J; junction bases left unmatched: 11. The CDR3 covers 16 residues.

This clonotype has a handful of counts. The chain couples TRBV4-1 to TRBJ1-1, with 7 bases identical to TRBD1. Trimming cost V 3 bases and J 3 bases; bases outside gene matches: 7. Looked up from germline, CDR1 is MGHRA and CDR2 is YSYEKL. This CDR3 has 15 amino acids. The CDR3 DNA reads TGCGCCAGCAGCCAGGTTGACAGGGAGTACACTGAAGCTTTCTTT. Amino acid sequence: CASSQVDREYTEAFF.

The chain recombines TRBV5-1 with TRBJ2-2, with TRBD2 as a possible D gene (5 bases). Germline loops: CDR1 SGHRS, CDR2 YFSETQ. The CDR3 consists of 13 residues. V lost 3 bases to trimming and J lost 7 bases, with 10 bases between them. The CDR3 protein is CASSSTGDGELFF. As DNA, the CDR3 is TGCGCCAGCAGCTCTACCGGGGACGGGGAGCTGTTTTTT.

This clonotype was counted between two and nine times. The chain has TRBV27 and TRBJ1-5; maybe TRBD1 (5 bases). This CDR3 is 14 amino acids long. V lost 2 bases and J lost 4, with 9 bases in between. Germline-derived CDR1 and CDR2 are MNHEY and SMNVEV (reference sequence). CDR3 nucleotides: TGTGCCAGCAGTTTAGGCAGGGAGAATCAGCCCCAGCATTTT. It yields the protein CASSLGRENQPQHF.

V gene TRBV2 combines with J gene TRBJ1-1; possibly TRBD1 for D (5 bases). Germline V gene data show CDR1 as SNHLY and CDR2 as FYNNEI. The CDR3 is 14 amino acids. V gave up 6 bases and J gave up 3 bases, with 14 bases separating them. The CDR3 DNA is TGTGCCAGCAGCTTTAATGTAGGGGACACTGAAGCTTTCTTT. Encoded protein: CASSFNVGDTEAFF.

A single count supports this clonotype. The genes are TRBV10-3 and TRBJ1-2; D is perhaps TRBD1 (5 bases). V lost 7 bases and J lost 12, with 18 bases in between. CDR1 and CDR2 (germline): ENHRY, SYGVKD. This CDR3 is 12 amino acids long. The CDR3 loop reads CAITPGLAANTF. CDR3 bases: TGTGCCATCACCCCGGGACTAGCGGCTAACACCTTC.